The 25 T cell receptor beta chains reported below all come from one sample, sequenced in a study of blood T cells in healthy people across ages. It was with a sample-barcoded 5' primer and a J-beta primer mix that a second PCR of roughly 6 to 12 cycles was run. TCRdb itself ran the 5' RACE reads through MiXCR, one entry per CDR3 protein. The profile shows around 1.5 million distinct CDR3 sequences, 59% of them singletons. The sample was blood. Every receptor here comes from a man aged 18 to 30 in good health.

The chain has TRBV9 and TRBJ2-5; 7 bases line up with TRBD2. The junction had 4 bases not matched to a gene; V was cut back by 3 bases and J by 2 bases. This CDR3 contains 14 residues. CDR1 is SGDLS, CDR2 YYNGEE, per germline. The CDR3: CASSGPSGQETQYF. The CDR3 DNA is TGTGCCAGCAGCGGACCTAGCGGACAAGAGACCCAGTACTTC. Variable domain in full (rest from reference TRBV9 and TRBJ2-5): DSGVTQTPKHLITATGQRVTLRCSPRSGDLSVYWYQQSLDQGLQFLIQYYNGEERAKGNILERFSAQQFPDLHSELNLSSLELGDSALYFCASSGPSGQETQYFGPGTRLLVL.

Points on this clonotype: A single base separates this from a much larger clone, so it may be a read error. The chain recombines TRBV20-1 with TRBJ1-5; possibly TRBD1 for D (5 bases). This CDR3 has 14 residues. Trimming cost V 3 bases and J 6 bases, with 15 bases left between them. CDR1 and CDR2 (germline): DFQATT, SNEGSKA (reference sequence). The CDR3 coding sequence is TGCAGTGCTAGTGCCGGGGGGGGGACTCAGCCCCAGCATTTT. This sequence encodes CSASAGGGTQPQHF.

V gene TRBV11-2 combines with J gene TRBJ2-6; unclear D gene. The CDR3 extends over 14 amino acids. Germline-derived CDR1 and CDR2 are SGHAT and FQNNGV. Trimming cost V 4 bases and J 4 bases, with 8 bases left between them. This CDR3 is CASSSYPGANVLTF. The CDR3 region has the DNA TGTGCCAGCAGCTCCTATCCCGGGGCCAACGTCCTGACTTTC.

This clonotype was seen a few times. The J gene is TRBJ1-2, the V gene TRBV7-9; possible D gene TRBD1, 6 bases. Germline V gene lookup returns CDR1 SEHNR and CDR2 FQNEAQ (reference sequence). There are 15 residues in the CDR3. Between the trimmed V and J ends, which lost 1 base and 2 bases, there was a span of 11 bases. The CDR3 DNA is TGTGCCAGCAGCTTAGGACAAGACAGGAACTATGGCTACACCTTC. Its protein product is CASSLGQDRNYGYTF.

The J gene is TRBJ1-5, the V gene TRBV10-3; D gene ambiguous. The CDR3 sequence is 14 residues long. The germline V gene encodes CDR1 ENHRY and CDR2 SYGVKD. The ends were cut back, 4 bases at V and 0 bases at J, with 7 bases in the middle. DNA of the CDR3: TGTGCCATCAGTGTAGACGGTAGCAATCAGCCCCAGCATTTT. Translated: CAISVDGSNQPQHF.

The V and J genes are TRBV20-1 and TRBJ2-3; D unresolved. Germline V gives CDR1 DFQATT, CDR2 SNEGSKA (reference sequence). The CDR3 is 13 amino acids. Trimming removed 3 bases at V and 6 bases at J, with 13 bases between. The CDR3 nucleotides are TGCAGTGCTAGTCGCGTCTCTCGGGATACGCAGTATTTT. Translated: CSASRVSRDTQYF.

In this sample, this clonotype turned up a few times. The CDR3 sequence is CSVEGEWETQYF. CDR3 DNA sequence: TGCAGCGTTGAAGGGGAGTGGGAGACCCAGTACTTC. V gene TRBV29-1 combines with J gene TRBJ2-5, with TRBD2 as a possible D gene (5 bases). The germline V gene has CDR1 SQVTM and CDR2 ANQGSEA. The V gene lost 1 base and the J gene lost 5 bases, with 8 bases spanning the gap. The length of the CDR3 is 12 residues.

This clonotype was observed once. The genes are TRBV15 and TRBJ2-5; D might be TRBD2 (5 bases). The V and J ends lost 5 bases and 5 bases respectively, with 15 bases between them. Looked up from germline, CDR1 is LNHNV and CDR2 is YYDKDF (reference sequence). This CDR3 region has 14 residues. This CDR3 reads CATSPRGRWETQYF. DNA of the CDR3: TGTGCCACCAGCCCACGAGGGCGTTGGGAGACCCAGTACTTC.

The genes are TRBV7-9 and TRBJ2-3; weak D call: TRBD2 (6 bases). This CDR3 has 16 amino acids. Germline CDR1 is SEHNR and CDR2 is FQNEAQ (reference sequence). V was shortened by 4 bases and J by 0 bases, with 14 bases between the two germline ends. CDR3 sequence reads: CASSSARGLSTDTQYF. In DNA form, the CDR3 reads TGTGCCAGCAGCTCAGCGAGGGGACTTAGCACAGATACGCAGTATTTT.

The chain is built from TRBV6-1 and TRBJ2-7; D gene unclear. Germline V gives CDR1 MNHNS, CDR2 SASEGT. This CDR3 has 14 residues. V dropped 4 bases and J dropped 0 bases, with 10 bases sitting between them. As DNA, the CDR3 is TGTGCCAGCAGTGTAGAATTTGTCTCCTACGAGCAGTACTTC. It translates to CASSVEFVSYEQYF.

About this clonotype itself: Sequence at one end of the junction differs from germline and may be a read error. The chain is built from TRBV4-2 and TRBJ2-5; no clear D gene. The germline gives CDR1 LGHNA, CDR2 YNFKEQ. CDR3 size: 15 residues. The CDR3 DNA sequence: TGTGTCAGCAGCGCGCTCCCTCTGCGTCAAGAGACCCAGTACTTC. Translation gives CVSSALPLRQETQYF.

The chain combines TRBV7-2 with TRBJ2-4; possible D gene TRBD2, 5 bases. The CDR3 extends over 13 amino acids. Germline values: CDR1 SGHTA, CDR2 FQGNSA. Trimming left V 4 bases short and J 13 bases short, with 17 bases between. The CDR3 region is CASSSSLSTKQYF. The CDR3 DNA follows: TGTGCCAGCAGCTCTAGCCTTTCTACGAAGCAGTACTTC.

This clonotype was observed once. This chain links TRBV6-5 with TRBJ2-1; 7 bases align to TRBD1. Judging by the DNA end, TRBJ2-7 fits better; the J call may be wrong. CDR1 and CDR2 (germline): MNHEY, SVGAGI. This CDR3 spans 16 amino acids. The CDR3 region has the DNA TGTGCCAGCAGGCCCGCAAACAGGGGCCCATACAATGAGCAGTACTTC. Amino acids: CASRPANRGPYNEQYF.

The chain uses TRBV9 and TRBJ1-4, with D perhaps TRBD1 (6 bases). V was clipped by 0 bases and J by 6 bases, with 15 bases between them. Germline CDR1 SGDLS, CDR2 YYNGEE. The length of the CDR3 is 16 residues. CDR3 nucleotides: TGTGCCAGCAGCGTAGGACAGGATATTAAGTATGAAAAACTGTTTTTT. It translates to CASSVGQDIKYEKLFF.

The chain employs TRBV20-1 and TRBJ1-1, with a weak D call TRBD1 (5 bases). Germline assignment: CDR1 DFQATT and CDR2 SNEGSKA (reference sequence). Trimming took 2 bases from V and 3 from J, leaving 13 bases between them. This CDR3 spans 14 amino acids. CDR3 region: CSARFPGRHTEAFF. DNA of the CDR3: TGCAGTGCTAGATTCCCGGGGCGTCACACTGAAGCTTTCTTT.

In its sample, this clonotype was seen a few times. V usage is TRBV20-1 and J usage is TRBJ2-7; D might be TRBD2 (6 bases). CDR3 size: 13 residues. CDR1 and CDR2 from the germline V gene are DFQATT and SNEGSKA (reference sequence). V was cut by 6 bases and J by 2 bases, with 14 bases left in between. The CDR3 here is CSAGTGRTYEQYF. CDR3 sequence (DNA): TGCAGTGCCGGGACTGGGAGGACCTACGAGCAGTACTTC.

The CDR3: CAYARDPSTDTQYF. The CDR3 DNA reads as TGTGCATATGCTCGGGACCCTAGCACAGATACGCAGTATTTT. The chain links TRBV5-5 to TRBJ2-3; D tentatively reads TRBD1 or TRBD2 (5 bases each). This CDR3 contains 14 residues. The germline V gene has CDR1 SGHKS and CDR2 YYEKEE (reference sequence).

This sequence joins TRBV28 and TRBJ2-7; no clear D gene. With the DNA end fitting TRBJ2-5 better, the J assignment may be wrong. Germline V CDR1 and CDR2: MDHEN, SYDVKM. The CDR3 has 13 amino acids. CDR3 DNA sequence: TGTGCCAGCAGTGTAGAGAATCGCGAGACCCAGTACTTC. Encoded protein: CASSVENRETQYF.

On this clonotype: One junction end disagrees with the germline gene, perhaps due to a read error. V gene TRBV7-2 combines with J gene TRBJ2-3, with 8 bases fitting TRBD2. Looked up from germline, CDR1 is SGHTA and CDR2 is FQGNSA. This CDR3 contains 16 residues. CDR3 loop: CASRLDLRGGRDTQYF. In DNA form, the CDR3 reads TGTGCCAGCAGATTAGATCTACGGGGGGGCAGAGATACGCAGTATTTT.

The chain couples TRBV6-5 to TRBJ2-3, with D unresolved. Germline values: CDR1 MNHEY, CDR2 SVGAGI. CDR3 length: 14 amino acids. The ends were cut back, 0 bases at V and 4 bases at J, with 8 bases in the middle. The CDR3 region has the DNA TGTGCCAGCAGTTACTCGTTGCCTGCAGATACGCAGTATTTT. This codes for CASSYSLPADTQYF.

This clonotype has only a few counts. The chain is built from TRBV18 and TRBJ1-2, with D possibly matching TRBD1 (5 bases). Trimming took off 2 bases at V and 6 bases at J, with 13 bases between the two ends. The germline gives CDR1 KGHSH, CDR2 LQKENI. The CDR3 spans 14 residues. The CDR3 loop is CASSPSGDLHGYTF. The CDR3 DNA is TGTGCCAGCTCACCAAGCGGGGACCTTCATGGCTACACCTTC. The whole variable domain, remainder taken from reference TRBV18 and TRBJ1-2, is NAGVMQNPRHLVRRRGQEARLRCSPMKGHSHVYWYRQLPEEGLKFMVYLQKENIIDESGMPKERFSAEFPKEGPSILRIQQVVRGDSAAYFCASSPSGDLHGYTFGSGTRLTVV.

This clonotype has only a few counts. V and J are TRBV3-1 and TRBJ2-1; D is ambiguous. The CDR3 spans 13 residues. V was clipped by 4 bases and J by 7 bases, with 11 bases between them. The germline CDR1 and CDR2 sequences are LGHDT and YNNKEL (reference sequence). In DNA, the CDR3 is TGTGCCAGCAGCCGATCCACGGAGAATGAGCAGTTCTTC. Its protein is CASSRSTENEQFF.

In its sample, this clonotype was seen a few times. The chain has TRBV4-2 and TRBJ1-6, with TRBD1 as a possible D gene (5 bases). Germline values: CDR1 LGHNA, CDR2 YNFKEQ. This CDR3 is 13 amino acids long. V was pared by 6 bases and J by 5 bases, with 8 bases between. CDR3 coding DNA: TGTGCCAGCAGTCGGGGGGATAATTCACCCCTCCACTTT. Protein product: CASSRGDNSPLHF.

This clonotype was seen only a few times. The chain carries TRBV12-3 or TRBV12-4 and TRBJ2-3; D remains unclear. V dropped 3 bases and J dropped 2 bases, with 6 bases sitting between them. This CDR3 is 13 amino acids long. The CDR3 DNA reads as TGTGCCAGCAGTTTGAAGAACACAGATACGCAGTATTTT. Translated: CASSLKNTDTQYF.

The genes are TRBV6-5 and TRBJ2-2, with D perhaps matching TRBD2 (6 bases). Germline V gene sequence: CDR1 MNHEY, CDR2 SVGAGI. Trimming removed 2 bases from V and 7 bases from J, with 8 bases in between. This CDR3 has 13 residues. CDR3 DNA sequence: TGTGCCAGCAGTTACGGGGGGATCGGGGAGCTGTTTTTT. Protein product: CASSYGGIGELFF.